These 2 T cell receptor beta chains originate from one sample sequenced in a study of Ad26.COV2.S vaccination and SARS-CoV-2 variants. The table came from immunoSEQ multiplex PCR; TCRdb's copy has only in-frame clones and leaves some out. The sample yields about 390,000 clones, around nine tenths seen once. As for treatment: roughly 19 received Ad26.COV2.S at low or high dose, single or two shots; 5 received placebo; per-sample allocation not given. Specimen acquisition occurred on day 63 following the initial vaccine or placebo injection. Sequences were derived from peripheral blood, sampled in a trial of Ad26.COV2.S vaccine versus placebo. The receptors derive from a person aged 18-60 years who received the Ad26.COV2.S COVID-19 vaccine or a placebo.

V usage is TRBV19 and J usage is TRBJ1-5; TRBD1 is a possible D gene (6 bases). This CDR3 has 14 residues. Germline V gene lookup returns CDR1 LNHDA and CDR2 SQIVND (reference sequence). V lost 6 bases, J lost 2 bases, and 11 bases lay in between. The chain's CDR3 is CASSKDSGNQPQHF. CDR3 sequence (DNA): TGTGCCAGTAGCAAGGACAGCGGCAATCAGCCCCAGCATTTT.

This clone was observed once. The CDR3 nucleotides read TGTGCCAGCAGCCTGGACAGGGGGCTGGTTGATGAAGCTTTCTTT. Its protein product is CASSLDRGLVDEAFF. V gene TRBV7-9 combines with J gene TRBJ1-1, with 11 bases that match TRBD1. The junction had 9 bases not matched to a gene; V was cut back by 5 bases and J by 7 bases. The germline V gene has CDR1 SEHNR and CDR2 FQNEAQ (reference sequence). CDR3 size: 15 residues.